The T cell receptor beta chain described here comes from a study of CD8+ T cells in alopecia areata. Points from the study as a whole: Alphabeta T cells residing in normal skin are also sequenced in scalp samples.

For this clone: Its antigen is unknown.

Treatment here: oral pan-JAK inhibitor, 5-10 mg twice daily. A FACSAria was used to sort CD4+ and CD8+ T cells. These cells came from PBMCs. The CDR3 sequence is 11 residues long. V dropped 3 bases and J dropped 5 bases, with 4 bases sitting between them. CDR1 and CDR2 (germline): SEHNR, FQNEAQ (reference sequence). RNA extraction was followed by reverse transcription into cDNA, which acted as the sequencing template. The table came from immunoSEQ multiplex PCR; TCRdb's copy has only in-frame clones and leaves some out. The sample holds approximately 65,000 clones, about 43% seen once. Sequenced material: CD8+ T cells sorted from blood, taken at roughly week 38, from a patient treated with tofacitinib. The V and J genes are TRBV7-9 and TRBJ1-2; D ambiguous. The sequence was obtained from a human donor with alopecia areata. CDR3 nucleotides: TGTGCCAGCAGCTTTGATTATGGCTACACCTTC. As protein: CASSFDYGYTF.